A selection of T cell receptor beta chains follows, all from one sample in a study of graft-versus-host responses after intestinal transplantation. Their antigen targets remain unknown. Libraries were prepared by immunoSEQ multiplex PCR; TCRdb keeps only in-frame clonotypes and omits some of them. The sample shows 24,000 or so clones, roughly 82% of them seen only once. The source was unstimulated CD8+ T cells sorted from spleen or lymph node cells, collected before transplant. These receptors came from a human donor who was the organ donor for an intestinal transplant. The CDR3 runs from the conserved cysteine through the conserved F or W. The D gene is left open where the match is weak. A row's size may be missing; if present it is once, few, many or a size class.

J gene	clone size	V gene	D gene	CDR3 protein	CDR3 DNA
TRBJ1-2	once	TRBV5-6	TRBD1	CASSYWTPGQQYGYTF	TGTGCCAGCAGCTACTGGACTCCGGGACAGCAATATGGCTACACCTTC
TRBJ1-1	.	TRBV19	.	CASSIGQLEAFF	TGTGCCAGTAGTATCGGACAGCTTGAAGCTTTCTTT
TRBJ1-2	.	TRBV15	.	CATSEGGGVGYTF	TGTGCCACCAGCGAAGGGGGAGGGGTAGGCTACACCTTC
TRBJ2-3	once	TRBV4-1	.	CASSQDGQRTDTQYF	TGCGCCAGCAGCCAAGATGGACAACGCACAGATACGCAGTATTTT
TRBJ2-1	.	TRBV13	TRBD2	CASDSSGGANEQFF	TGTGCCAGCGACTCTAGCGGGGGGGCGAATGAGCAGTTCTTC
TRBJ2-3	once	TRBV7-7	.	CASSLTPSQTDTQYF	TGTGCCAGCAGCTTAACCCCCTCGCAGACAGATACGCAGTATTTT
TRBJ1-5	.	TRBV7-6	.	CASSHKTGRDQPQHF	TGTGCCAGCAGCCACAAGACAGGTCGGGATCAGCCCCAGCATTTT
TRBJ2-5	.	TRBV5-1	.	CASNPTYQETQYF	TGCGCCAGCAACCCGACGTACCAAGAGACCCAGTACTTC
TRBJ1-3	.	TRBV30	.	CAWSGRDLSSGNTIYF	TGTGCCTGGAGTGGCCGGGACTTAAGCTCTGGAAACACCATATATTTT
TRBJ2-3	.	TRBV10-1	TRBD2	CASSEKISSGRTDTQYF	TGCGCCAGCAGTGAGAAAATTTCTAGCGGGAGGACAGATACGCAGTATTTT
TRBJ1-5	.	TRBV12-1	.	CASSAGQGNQPQHF	TGTGCCAGCAGCGCGGGACAGGGCAATCAGCCCCAGCATTTT
TRBJ2-5	once	TRBV2	.	CASSEASVSEETQYF	TGTGCCAGCAGTGAAGCGAGTGTATCGGAGGAGACCCAGTACTTC
TRBJ2-1	.	TRBV21-1	.	CASSKISQRSDNEQFF	TGTGCCAGCAGCAAAATTAGTCAGCGTTCCGACAATGAGCAGTTCTTC
TRBJ1-2	.	TRBV5-4	.	CASSPLGGSYGYTF	TGTGCCAGCAGCCCGCTGGGGGGCAGCTATGGCTACACCTTC
TRBJ2-3	few	TRBV9	TRBD2	CASSVGAGDLTDTQYF	TGTGCCAGCAGCGTAGGGGCGGGAGACCTCACAGATACGCAGTATTTT
TRBJ2-1	.	TRBV27	TRBD2	CASSSGTSGGYEQFF	TGTGCCAGCAGTTCCGGGACTAGCGGGGGTTATGAGCAGTTCTTC
TRBJ1-1	.	TRBV7-8	.	CASSLGAIGQRNTEAFF	TGTGCCAGCAGCCTCGGGGCCATTGGACAAAGGAACACTGAAGCTTTCTTT
TRBJ2-7	.	TRBV7-9	.	CASSFGGAYEQYF	TGTGCCAGCAGCTTCGGCGGGGCCTACGAGCAGTACTTC
TRBJ2-1	.	TRBV11-1	.	CASSLSPYNEQFF	TGTGCCAGCAGCTTAAGCCCCTACAATGAGCAGTTCTTC
TRBJ1-2	once	TRBV6-1	.	CASSPGQTYGYTF	TGTGCCAGCAGTCCCGGACAGACTTATGGCTACACCTTC
TRBJ1-1	once	TRBV5-1	TRBD1	CASRPRTGGTEAFF	TGCGCCAGCAGACCCCGGACAGGGGGCACTGAAGCTTTCTTT
TRBJ1-2	few	TRBV19	.	CASNPRGSQGYTF	TGTGCCAGTAACCCGAGGGGTTCTCAGGGCTACACCTTC
TRBJ1-1	.	TRBV29-1	.	CSVVVERTEAFF	TGCAGCGTTGTGGTGGAAAGGACTGAAGCTTTCTTT
TRBJ1-1	.	TRBV6-5	TRBD1	CASSQGEVTEAFF	TGTGCCAGCAGTCAGGGGGAGGTCACTGAAGCTTTCTTT
TRBJ1-1	.	TRBV25-1	TRBD1	CASSELGQGARAFF	TGTGCCAGCAGTGAATTAGGACAGGGGGCTCGAGCTTTCTTT
TRBJ2-2	.	TRBV9	TRBD2	CASSVGGRAGELFF	TGTGCCAGCAGCGTAGGCGGGAGGGCCGGGGAGCTGTTTTTT
TRBJ2-1	.	TRBV14	.	CASSQRRVRGPSYNEQFF	TGTGCCAGCAGCCAACGTCGTGTGCGCGGGCCCTCCTACAATGAGCAGTTCTTC
TRBJ2-2	.	TRBV6-5	.	CASSGAPGELFF	TGTGCCAGCAGCGGGGCCCCCGGGGAGCTGTTTTTT
TRBJ2-7	.	TRBV9	TRBD1	CASSVGTGDEQYF	TGTGCCAGCAGCGTGGGGACAGGGGACGAGCAGTACTTC
TRBJ1-5	.	TRBV27	.	CASSLGSQYQPQHF	TGTGCCAGCAGTTTGGGATCCCAATACCAGCCCCAGCATTTT
TRBJ1-1	.	TRBV10-1	.	CASKRGMNTEAFF	TGCGCCAGCAAGAGGGGGATGAACACTGAAGCTTTCTTT
TRBJ1-4	.	TRBV4-1	.	CASSQVLIGIDEKLFF	TGCGCCAGCAGCCAAGTTCTAATCGGCATTGATGAAAAACTGTTTTTT
TRBJ2-7	.	TRBV30	.	CAWSPGSHYEQYF	TGTGCCTGGAGTCCAGGGTCTCACTACGAGCAGTACTTC
TRBJ1-5	.	TRBV27	.	CASGPQGYQPQHF	TGTGCCAGCGGCCCCCAGGGTTATCAGCCCCAGCATTTT
TRBJ1-5	.	TRBV11-2	.	CASSFDSNQPQHF	TGTGCCAGCAGCTTCGACAGCAATCAGCCCCAGCATTTT
TRBJ2-7	.	TRBV30	TRBD2	CAWTSGAYEQYF	TGTGCCTGGACTAGCGGGGCCTACGAGCAGTACTTC
TRBJ2-2	.	TRBV11-2	.	CASSLTANTGELFF	TGTGCCAGCAGCTTGACAGCGAACACCGGGGAGCTGTTTTTT
TRBJ2-7	.	TRBV7-9	.	CASSVTSLYHEQYF	TGTGCCAGCAGCGTTACTAGCCTCTACCACGAGCAGTACTTC
TRBJ1-1	once	TRBV20-1	.	CSAREGEEAFF	TGCAGTGCTAGAGAAGGGGAAGAAGCTTTCTTT
TRBJ2-5	.	TRBV7-8	TRBD2	CASSPGTSGQETQYF	TGTGCCAGCAGCCCCGGGACTAGCGGGCAAGAGACCCAGTACTTC
TRBJ1-3	.	TRBV30	TRBD1	CALNRDRFSGNTIYF	TGTGCCCTAAACCGGGACAGATTCTCTGGAAACACCATATATTTT